Many counts were recorded for the clone carrying this T cell receptor (beta chain). What it binds is not known. This sample stems from a study of T-cell reconstitution after alpha-beta-depleted transplantation in children. Unique molecular identifiers were incorporated during preparation of the TCRbeta library. TCRdb processed the PCR reads anew with MiXCR; each CDR3 protein has one entry. The table includes 670,000 or so distinct CDR3 sequences, around 12% detected once. Overall study results and limits: Reports say that about two months after transplant, the alpha-beta T cells came out of several hundred graft clones that had expanded. It was newly produced T cells that mostly accounted for T-cell counts and diversity one year after transplant. Surviving thymic progenitors and recipient T cells were the source of high TCRbeta diversity at day 60 in some patients.

This CDR3 contains 12 residues. Trimming left V 5 bases short and J 5 bases short, with 9 bases between. The sample in question was PBMCs, obtained before TCRalphabeta/CD19-depleted stem cell transplant. The chain carries TRBV12-3 or TRBV12-4 and TRBJ1-1; D is ambiguous. The source is a girl aged 2-10 years with congenital amegakaryocytic thrombocytopenia, due to receive a stem cell transplant. This CDR3 is CASSPTWTEAFF. In DNA form, the CDR3 reads TGTGCCAGCAGTCCGACCTGGACTGAAGCTTTCTTT.